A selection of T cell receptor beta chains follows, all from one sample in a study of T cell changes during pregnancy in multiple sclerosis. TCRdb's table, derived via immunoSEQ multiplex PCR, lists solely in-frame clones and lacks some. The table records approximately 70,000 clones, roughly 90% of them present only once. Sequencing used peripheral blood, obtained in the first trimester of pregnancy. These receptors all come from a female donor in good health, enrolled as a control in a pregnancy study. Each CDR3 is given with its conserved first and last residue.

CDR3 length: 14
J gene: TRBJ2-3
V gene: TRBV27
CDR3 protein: CASSLDRETDTQYF

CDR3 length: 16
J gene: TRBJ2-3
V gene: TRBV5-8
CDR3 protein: CASSFGLAQVGDTQYF

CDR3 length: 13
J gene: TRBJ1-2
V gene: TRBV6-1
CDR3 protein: CASSESLPDGYTF

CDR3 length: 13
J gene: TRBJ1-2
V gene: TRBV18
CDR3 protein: CASSPEGAGGYTF

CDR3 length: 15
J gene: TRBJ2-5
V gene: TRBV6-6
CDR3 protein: CASADSGSPRETQYF

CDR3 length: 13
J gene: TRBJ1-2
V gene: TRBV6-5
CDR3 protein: CASSYAQVYGYTF

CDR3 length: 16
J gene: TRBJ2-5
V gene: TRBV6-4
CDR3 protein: CASSDRGGGDQETQYF

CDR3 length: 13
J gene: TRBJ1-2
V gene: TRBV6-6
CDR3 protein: CASSYHTTGERTF

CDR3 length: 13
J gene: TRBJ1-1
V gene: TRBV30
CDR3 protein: CAWERGLNTEAFF

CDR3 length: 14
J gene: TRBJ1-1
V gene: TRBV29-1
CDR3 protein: CSVHGGAGNTEAFF

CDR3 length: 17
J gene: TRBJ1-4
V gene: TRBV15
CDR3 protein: CATSQGNSGGGGEKLFF

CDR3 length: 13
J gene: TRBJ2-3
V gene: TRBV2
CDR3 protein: CARGGDSTDTQYF

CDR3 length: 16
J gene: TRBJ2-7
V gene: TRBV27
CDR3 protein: CASSLRGTSGLYEQYF

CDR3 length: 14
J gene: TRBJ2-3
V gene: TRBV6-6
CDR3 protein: CATGTRRETDTQYF

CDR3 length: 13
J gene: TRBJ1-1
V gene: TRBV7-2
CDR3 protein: CASSSTLYTEAFF

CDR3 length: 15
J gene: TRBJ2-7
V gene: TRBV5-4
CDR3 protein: CASSSWTGGTYEQYF

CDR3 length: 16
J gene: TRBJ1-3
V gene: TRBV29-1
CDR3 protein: CSVALGAGGSGNTIYF

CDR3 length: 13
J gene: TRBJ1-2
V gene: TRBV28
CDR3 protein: CASRQGQHYGYTF

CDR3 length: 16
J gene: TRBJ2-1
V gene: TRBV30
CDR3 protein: CAWSPRLSGSYNEQFF

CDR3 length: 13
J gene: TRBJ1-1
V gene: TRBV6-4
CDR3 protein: CASRPRDRGRAFF

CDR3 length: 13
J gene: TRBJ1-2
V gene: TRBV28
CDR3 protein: CASSQGGFYGYTF

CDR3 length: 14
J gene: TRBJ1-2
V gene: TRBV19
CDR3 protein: CASSVPGRNYGYTF